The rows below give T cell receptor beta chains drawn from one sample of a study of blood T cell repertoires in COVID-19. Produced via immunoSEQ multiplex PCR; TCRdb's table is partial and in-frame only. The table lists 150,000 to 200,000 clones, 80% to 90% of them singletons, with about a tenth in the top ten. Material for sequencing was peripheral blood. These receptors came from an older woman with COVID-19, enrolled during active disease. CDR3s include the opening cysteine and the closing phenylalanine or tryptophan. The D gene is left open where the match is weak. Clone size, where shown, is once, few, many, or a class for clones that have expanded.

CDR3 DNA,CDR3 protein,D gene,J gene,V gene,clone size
TGTGCCAGCGAGGGGGGGGTGAACACTGAAGCTTTCTTT,CASEGGVNTEAFF,.,TRBJ1-1,TRBV28,.
TGTGCCAGCAGCCAGACAGGACCGACTCAGCCCCAGCATTTT,CASSQTGPTQPQHF,.,TRBJ1-5,TRBV4-2,.
TGTGCCAGCAGCTTAGGACAGGGTAACAATCAGCCCCAGCATTTT,CASSLGQGNNQPQHF,TRBD1,TRBJ1-5,TRBV7-9,.
TGTGCCAGCAGCGTAGTAGCGGGGAATAAAGATACGCAGTATTTT,CASSVVAGNKDTQYF,TRBD2,TRBJ2-3,TRBV9,.
TGTGCCAGCAGCTTAGGACTAGCGGGGTACAATGAGCAGTTCTTC,CASSLGLAGYNEQFF,TRBD2,TRBJ2-1,TRBV7-8,few
TGCGCCAGCAGAAAGACACCGGATGATAATCAGCCCCAGCATTTT,CASRKTPDDNQPQHF,.,TRBJ1-5,TRBV5-1,.
TGCGCCAGCAGCTTGGCGGGTAGAGGCAATCAGCCCCAGCATTTT,CASSLAGRGNQPQHF,.,TRBJ1-5,TRBV5-1,.
TGTGCCAGTAGTCCCCTCCGGGGAGAAAATAGCAATCAGCCCCAGCATTTT,CASSPLRGENSNQPQHF,.,TRBJ1-5,TRBV19,.
TGTGCCAGCAGCTTGGCCGAGGGGGGGTCCTACAATGAGCAGTTCTTC,CASSLAEGGSYNEQFF,.,TRBJ2-1,TRBV5-4,.
TGTGCCAGCAGCTTAGGATGGGTTACGGAGTTAGGGGGCTACGAGCAGTACTTC,CASSLGWVTELGGYEQYF,.,TRBJ2-7,TRBV7-9,.
TGTGCCAGCAGTGAACGCCAGGCGGGTGGGGAGACCCAGTACTTC,CASSERQAGGETQYF,.,TRBJ2-5,TRBV25-1,.
TGTGCCAGCAGCTTAGTTGGAGGCAATCAGCCCCAGCATTTT,CASSLVGGNQPQHF,.,TRBJ1-5,TRBV11-3,.
TGTGCCAGCAGTGAAGCGGGACAGGGAGGTCAGCCCCAGCATTTT,CASSEAGQGGQPQHF,TRBD1,TRBJ1-5,TRBV2,.
TGTGCCAGCAGTTTGAGTAGAGACTATGGCTACACCTTC,CASSLSRDYGYTF,.,TRBJ1-2,TRBV28,.
TGTGCTAGTGGTTTACAGGGTAGCTATGGCTACACCTTC,CASGLQGSYGYTF,.,TRBJ1-2,TRBV12-5,.
TGTGCCAGCAGCGTAGTACCGGGGGGGGAGACCCAGTACTTC,CASSVVPGGETQYF,TRBD2,TRBJ2-5,TRBV9,.
TGTGCCAGCAGCGAGCGCCAGGGGGCGAGGGGCTACACCTTC,CASSERQGARGYTF,.,TRBJ1-2,TRBV21-1,few
TGTGCCAGCAGCCCGACCGGGACTTACAATGAGCAGTTCTTC,CASSPTGTYNEQFF,.,TRBJ2-1,TRBV7-2,.
TGTGCCAGCAGTTCACAGGGGGCGGGGGGAAGCTATGGCTACACCTTC,CASSSQGAGGSYGYTF,TRBD1,TRBJ1-2,TRBV28,.
TGTGCCAGTAGTCCCCAATTAGAAGACTACGAGCAGTACTTC,CASSPQLEDYEQYF,.,TRBJ2-7,TRBV19,.
TGCGCCAGCAGCTTGGGGCGGGGGGTGACCTACAATGAGCAGTTCTTC,CASSLGRGVTYNEQFF,TRBD2,TRBJ2-1,TRBV5-1,once
TGTGCCAGCAGCCAAGGGCCAGCGAATTCACCCCTCCACTTT,CASSQGPANSPLHF,.,TRBJ1-6,TRBV3-1/TRBV3-2,.
TGTGCCAGCAGCCCGGGACAGGGTTTTTTCACTGAAGCTTTCTTT,CASSPGQGFFTEAFF,TRBD1,TRBJ1-1,TRBV5-4,.
TGTGCCAGCAGCTTAAGTTACAACTCCTACGAGCAGTACTTC,CASSLSYNSYEQYF,.,TRBJ2-7,TRBV11-2,.
TGTGCCACCAGTGATTCCCCAGGGGGCTTGACTGAAGCTTTCTTT,CATSDSPGGLTEAFF,TRBD1,TRBJ1-1,TRBV24-1,.
TGTGCCAGCAGTGAAGGGAGGGTCAGCTCTGGAAACACCATATATTTT,CASSEGRVSSGNTIYF,.,TRBJ1-3,TRBV6-1,.
TGTGCCAGCTGCTACCGGGACAGGGACTATGGCTACACCTTC,CASCYRDRDYGYTF,TRBD1,TRBJ1-2,TRBV28,few
TGTGCCAGCAGAGAGACAGCGGGATGGGGCTACACCTTC,CASRETAGWGYTF,.,TRBJ1-2,TRBV9,.
TGTGCCAGCAGTCCATCCCGCGGGGGGGTACTAATCGTTTCTGAAGCTTTCTTT,CASSPSRGGVLIVSEAFF,.,TRBJ1-1,TRBV28,.
TGTGCCAGCAGTGGCGCAGGGGGCGAAATCGACCAGCCCCAGCATTTT,CASSGAGGEIDQPQHF,TRBD1,TRBJ1-5,TRBV6-2/TRBV6-3,.
TGTGCCTGGAGTCTAGAGGGGGCTAGCGGGGGCGAGCAGTACTTC,CAWSLEGASGGEQYF,TRBD2,TRBJ2-7,TRBV30,.
TGTGCCAGCAGTTCCCTGGACGGGGGAGAATACGAGCAGTACTTC,CASSSLDGGEYEQYF,.,TRBJ2-7,TRBV6-5,.
TGCGCCAGCAGCTCTCCGGGACAGGGTTTTGAGGGCTACACCTTC,CASSSPGQGFEGYTF,TRBD1,TRBJ1-2,TRBV5-1,.
TGTGCCAGCAGTCAACTAGCGGGGGGAGTCAATGAGCAGTTCTTC,CASSQLAGGVNEQFF,TRBD2,TRBJ2-1,TRBV6-5,.